This TCR beta chain comes out of a study of Graves' ophthalmopathy and Graves' hyperthyroidism. RNA transcripts served as template for amplifying TCR beta CDR3 sequences. RT-PCR was first run with HTBI primers, then multiplex PCR in a second round. MiXCR, applied by TCRdb to the multiplex PCR reads, yields one record per CDR3 protein. The sample has 650,000 to 900,000 distinct CDR3 sequences, about 44% seen once. The V gene's germline CDR1 is SEHNR and CDR2 FQNEAQ (reference sequence). With 5 bases removed from V and 7 bases from J, the gap between germline ends came to 8 bases. The CDR3 sequence is 11 residues long.

Material for sequencing was peripheral blood. This sequence joins TRBV7-9 and TRBJ1-2; D gene uncertain. The sequence was obtained from an adult man with Graves' ophthalmopathy. Written as DNA, the CDR3 is TGTGCCAGCAGCGGAAAGGGTGGCTACACCTTC. This sequence encodes CASSGKGGYTF.